Each of the 13 T cell receptor beta chains below was sequenced from the same sample in a study of response to subunit inactivated influenza vaccine. TCRdb fed the RT-PCR reads into MiXCR, producing one record per CDR3 protein. The sample records 860,000 or so distinct CDR3 sequences, 21% being singletons. Here the sequenced sample was PBMCs from blood, taken around 5 days after vaccination. These receptors came from a man between 45 and 60 years old who received an inactivated influenza vaccine.

This clonotype was detected only a few times. The J gene is TRBJ2-7, the V gene TRBV6-2 or TRBV6-3; D gene uncertain. Deletions cut 5 bases from V and 2 bases from J, with 13 bases between. The CDR3 has 14 residues. Germline V gene lookup returns CDR1 MNHEY and CDR2 SVGEGT. The CDR3 loop is CASSETPDAYEQYF. The CDR3 DNA is TGTGCCAGCAGTGAGACACCCGACGCCTACGAGCAGTACTTC.

The V and J genes are TRBV5-6 and TRBJ2-1; TRBD1 or TRBD2 may be the D gene (5 bases each). The germline V gene has CDR1 SGHDT and CDR2 YYEEEE. The germline V and J ends were trimmed by 4 bases and 3 bases, with 14 bases remaining between them. This CDR3 spans 15 amino acids. CDR3 loop: CASSKGELVYNEQFF. The DNA for the CDR3 is TGTGCCAGCAGCAAAGGGGAGCTTGTCTACAATGAGCAGTTCTTC. The full variable domain, completed using reference TRBV5-6 and TRBJ2-1, is DAGVTQSPTHLIKTRGQQVTLRCSPKSGHDTVSWYQQALGQGPQFIFQYYEEEERQRGNFPDRFSGHQFPNYSSELNVNALLLGDSALYLCASSKGELVYNEQFFGPGTRLTVL.

Many counts were recorded for this clonotype. The J gene is TRBJ2-7, the V gene TRBV5-1; 11 positions agree with TRBD1. The length of the CDR3 is 15 residues. J gave up 3 bases and V 4 bases, and 6 bases lay outside the gene matches. Germline V gene lookup returns CDR1 SGHRS and CDR2 YFSETQ. The CDR3 bases are TGCGCCAGCAGCGCCGGACAGGGGGCCATCTACGAGCAGTACTTC. Translated: CASSAGQGAIYEQYF.

This chain joins TRBV11-2 and TRBJ1-6; 9 positions agree with TRBD1. The CDR3 spans 18 residues. Germline CDR1 SGHAT, CDR2 FQNNGV. The J segment lost 7 bases and the V segment lost 4 bases, leaving 14 bases of the junction unmatched. In DNA, the CDR3 is TGTGCCAGCAGCTCCCGTTTCACAGGGGGCGCGTGGAATTCACCCCTCCACTTT. Residues: CASSSRFTGGAWNSPLHF.

This clonotype has a count of ten or more. The rearrangement joins TRBV29-1 to TRBJ1-1; unclear D gene. The germline CDR1 and CDR2 sequences are SQVTM and ANQGSEA. The CDR3 consists of 13 residues. Trimming shortened V by 1 base and J by 5 bases, and 11 bases separated the two germline ends. CDR3 sequence reads: CSVEAGTRTEAFF. The CDR3 nucleotides are TGCAGCGTTGAAGCAGGAACCCGAACTGAAGCTTTCTTT. The full variable domain, in which reference TRBV29-1 and TRBJ1-1 provide the parts outside the CDR3, is SAVISQKPSRDICQRGTSLTIQCQVDSQVTMMFWYRQQPGQSLTLIATANQGSEATYESGFVIDKFPISRPNLTFSTLTVSNMSPEDSSIYLCSVEAGTRTEAFFGQGTRLTVV.

This clonotype has a count of ten or more. The chain is built from TRBV5-1 and TRBJ2-7; D might be TRBD2 (6 bases). The CDR3 has 14 residues. The V end lost 3 bases, the J end lost 3 bases, and 13 bases lay between the germline ends. CDR1 SGHRS and CDR2 YFSETQ come from the germline V gene. The chain's CDR3 is CASSSMRGIYEQYF. In DNA form, the CDR3 reads TGCGCCAGCAGCTCCATGCGCGGGATCTACGAGCAGTACTTC.

The J gene is TRBJ1-1, the V gene TRBV20-1, with D possibly TRBD1 on 5 matching bases. The germline CDR1 and CDR2 sequences are DFQATT and SNEGSKA (reference sequence). Trimming shortened V by 1 base and J by 1 base, and 10 bases separated the two germline ends. This CDR3 is 14 amino acids long. CDR3: CSARGGGRNTEAFF. In DNA, the CDR3 is TGCAGTGCTAGAGGGGGCGGGAGGAACACTGAAGCTTTCTTT.

The chain joins TRBV28 to TRBJ1-2; TRBD1 is a possible D gene (6 bases). With 6 bases removed from V and 2 bases from J, the gap between germline ends came to 16 bases. The CDR3 is 15 residues long. In germline, CDR1 is MDHEN, CDR2 SYDVKM. Here the CDR3 reads CASSRIQGSNYGYTF. CDR3 coding DNA: TGTGCCAGCAGCCGGATTCAGGGGAGCAACTATGGCTACACCTTC.

This chain joins TRBV7-8 and TRBJ1-1; 8 bases map to TRBD1. This CDR3 comprises 15 residues. CDR1 SGHVS and CDR2 FQNEAQ come from the germline V gene. V lost 4 bases and J lost 1; bases outside the gene matches: 5. The CDR3 sequence is CASSWGGTGNTEAFF. CDR3 DNA sequence: TGTGCCAGCAGCTGGGGGGGGACAGGGAACACTGAAGCTTTCTTT.

The chain is built from TRBV3-1 and TRBJ2-5; the match to TRBD1 covers 9 bases. The junction had 6 bases not matched to a gene; V was cut back by 1 base and J by 3 bases. The V gene's germline CDR1 is LGHDT and CDR2 YNNKEL (reference sequence). This CDR3 is 16 amino acids long. Here the CDR3 DNA reads TGTGCCAGCAGCCAAGTTGGGACAGGGAATGAAGAGACCCAGTACTTC. Amino acids: CASSQVGTGNEETQYF.

The gene calls are TRBV4-2 and TRBJ2-1; TRBD2 matches at 8 bases. CDR1 is LGHNA and CDR2 is YNFKEQ in the germline V gene. This CDR3 is built from 18 residues. The V segment lost 3 bases and the J segment 3 bases; nucleotides outside the gene matches: 13. CDR3 region: CASSQLTSATFNYNEQFF. The CDR3 DNA sequence: TGTGCCAGCAGCCAGCTGACTAGCGCCACCTTTAACTACAATGAGCAGTTCTTC.

This clonotype occurred a few times. The chain employs TRBV12-3 or TRBV12-4 and TRBJ1-1; D gene ambiguous. This CDR3 has 13 residues. With 4 bases removed from V and 5 bases from J, the gap between germline ends came to 11 bases. CDR3 in DNA: TGTGCCAGCAGTTCGTTTGGAGGGACTGAAGCTTTCTTT. This encodes CASSSFGGTEAFF.

The rearrangement links TRBV28 to TRBJ2-5; D is uncertain. The CDR3 has 15 amino acids. Trimming took 1 base from V and 7 from J, leaving 16 bases between them. The germline gives CDR1 MDHEN, CDR2 SYDVKM. CDR3 loop: CASSLSTVTSGTQYF. The CDR3 DNA reads TGTGCCAGCAGTTTATCCACGGTTACCTCGGGGACCCAGTACTTC.